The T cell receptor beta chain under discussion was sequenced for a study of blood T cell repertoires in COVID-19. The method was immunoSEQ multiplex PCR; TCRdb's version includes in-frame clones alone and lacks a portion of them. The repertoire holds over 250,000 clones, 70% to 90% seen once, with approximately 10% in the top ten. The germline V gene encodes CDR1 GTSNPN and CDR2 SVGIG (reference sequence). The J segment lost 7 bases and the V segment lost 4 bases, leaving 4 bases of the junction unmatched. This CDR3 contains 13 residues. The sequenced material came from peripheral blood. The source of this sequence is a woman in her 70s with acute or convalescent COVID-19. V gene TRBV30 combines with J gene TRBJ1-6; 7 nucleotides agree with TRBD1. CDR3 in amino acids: CAWTGQKNSPLHF. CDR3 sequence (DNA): TGTGCCTGGACGGGACAGAAGAATTCACCCCTCCACTTT.